Given below is one TCR beta chain in context. What this receptor recognizes is not known. Qualities for individual bases were not recorded, and no much larger clone is one base off. This record belongs to a study of blood T cell repertoires in COVID-19 (dated by TCRdb to 2019 to 2021). Context from the whole study: Collaborator samples came from the United States, Italy and Spain and covered acute and convalescent phases of COVID-19. The repertoires were made available in a free public database intended to serve as a resource for research on the immune response to SARS-CoV-2. The material from the prospective study consisted of cDNA or gDNA derived from T cells, B-cell-depleted T cells, or PBMCs. The samples were drawn from the first 160 participants of the ongoing ImmuneRACE study and from 1,200 or so subjects provided by 6 global collaborators. Sample metadata almost always included a de-identified subject ID, COVID-19 status, age in years and sex. HLA class I and class II types, where available, came from metadata supplied by the sample provider rather than from assay-based typing. The dataset comprised deeply sampled blood TCRbeta repertoires from subjects exposed to, actively infected with, or recovered from COVID-19. The study at large found these results: How much clinical and demographic metadata was included differed by source and by participant, and the metadata was provided uncurated.

As encoded in the germline V gene, CDR1 is ENHRY while CDR2 is SYGVKD. Measured from the cysteine to the phenylalanine, the CDR3 is 12 residues long. The kept DNA is CDR3 alone, 36 bases in frame from the first base. Trimming removed 6 bases from V and 6 bases from J; the gene matches leave 4 bases unexplained. The immunoSEQ Assay, a bias-controlled multiplex PCR, was used to amplify TCRbeta CDR3 regions from genomic DNA. The paper's data handling went like this. Nucleated cell counts per sample were estimated from amplification of reference gene primers within the assay. To quantify the absolute abundance of each unique TCRbeta CDR3 rearrangement, sequence reads were collapsed and filtered. For each sample, productive Simpson clonality was calculated as the square root of Simpson's diversity index over productive rearrangements. TCRdb limited this immuneACCESS table to in-frame rearrangements with V and J called. A share of clones is missing; checked studies link under half to unresolved V genes, and the rest is unexplained. V, J and clone size are taken as reported in that table, and D and trimming were inferred from the DNA itself. The sample includes tens of thousands of clones, with 70% to 90% observed a single time. The biggest ten clones account for more than 10% of the sample.

The collaborating institutions used their own protocols to collect whole blood in K2EDTA tubes. For TCRbeta analysis, collaborators shipped samples in one of three forms: frozen whole blood, isolated PBMCs, or DNA extracted from either of those sample types. The chain joins TRBV10-3 to TRBJ2-7; TRBD2 lines up with 8 middle nucleotides. This receptor was taken from a human donor in a cohort sampled during active COVID-19. What was sequenced was peripheral blood. The CDR3 protein sequence reads: CAISAGGVEQYF. The sequence in DNA is TGTGCCATCAGCGCGGGGGGCGTCGAGCAGTACTTC.